This TCR beta chain was captured by sequencing in a study of blood T cell repertoires in COVID-19. Study details: Whether acute or convalescent, the COVID-19 samples came from the United States, Italy and Spain. The analysed material was cDNA or gDNA that came from T cells, B-cell-depleted T cells, or PBMCs.

V was trimmed by 6 bases and J by 2 bases, leaving 9 bases between them. The CDR3 runs 13 residues. Germline CDR1 MNHEY, CDR2 SVGAGI. Study processing details: Amplification of reference gene primers was used by the study to estimate nucleated cell counts. Some clones are missing from TCRdb's copy, which holds only in-frame ones; the method was immunoSEQ multiplex PCR. V and J calls and clone size are those listed in that table; D and trimming were worked out from the DNA. The table has tens of thousands of clones, over 80% seen once; the top ten hold 16%. The chain recombines TRBV6-5 with TRBJ2-3; D may be TRBD2 (5 bases). The clonotype comes from a man aged 40-49 years with acute or convalescent COVID-19. Sequencing used peripheral blood. The CDR3 spells CASREVPTDTQYF. The CDR3 coding sequence is TGTGCCAGCAGGGAGGTTCCCACAGATACGCAGTATTTT.